The 15 T cell receptor beta chains in this list originate from one sample, sequenced in a study of cytomegalovirus exposure and HLA in healthy donors. TCRdb keeps only in-frame clones here, not all; method: immunoSEQ multiplex PCR. The sample has 80,000 to 95,000 clones; around 93% are singletons. The sequencing input was PBMCs. The receptors derive from a woman in her twenties or thirties in good health and CMV-seropositive.

The rearrangement uses TRBV19 and TRBJ1-5, with 8 bases aligning to TRBD1. There are 15 residues in the CDR3. From germline, CDR1 is LNHDA and CDR2 SQIVND (reference sequence). J was trimmed by 7 bases and V by 3 bases; bases with no gene match: 8. In DNA form, the CDR3 reads TGTGCCAGTAGTATCCTTGACAGGGGAGGCCAGCCCCAGCATTTT. Translation gives CASSILDRGGQPQHF.

The gene calls are TRBV28 and TRBJ2-3; D might be TRBD1 (5 bases). In germline, CDR1 is MDHEN, CDR2 SYDVKM. There are 13 residues in the CDR3. Trimming cost V 8 bases and J 3 bases, with 12 bases left between them. The DNA for the CDR3 is TGTGCCAGCCGCGGACCAGGGACAGATACGCAGTATTTT. This translates into CASRGPGTDTQYF.

A few counts support this clone. This rearrangement joins TRBV30 to TRBJ1-3, with 8 bases identical to TRBD1. The germline CDR1 and CDR2 sequences are GTSNPN and SVGIG (reference sequence). V trimming: 3 bases; J trimming: 1 base; junction bases outside the gene matches: 8. The CDR3 runs to 16 residues. The CDR3 DNA reads TGTGCCTGGAGGGGACAGGTGTGGTCGTCTGGAAACACCATATATTTT. It translates to CAWRGQVWSSGNTIYF.

V and J are TRBV9 and TRBJ2-1; TRBD2 matches at 9 bases. V lost 1 base and J lost 8; bases outside the gene matches: 19. The CDR3 has 19 residues. Germline CDR1 SGDLS, CDR2 YYNGEE. CDR3 nucleotides: TGTGCCAGCAGCGTAAGTCCAACCCCGAGTAGCGGGAGAACCCATGAGCAGTTCTTC. As protein: CASSVSPTPSSGRTHEQFF.

V and J are TRBV9 and TRBJ2-1; possible D gene TRBD1, 5 bases. This CDR3 spans 16 amino acids. Germline-derived CDR1 and CDR2 are SGDLS and YYNGEE. The ends were cut back, 0 bases at V and 9 bases at J, with 19 bases in the middle. The CDR3 bases are TGTGCCAGCAGCGTAGGGGGCTTCCCTCTTCCGGGTGAGCAGTTCTTC. Amino acids: CASSVGGFPLPGEQFF.

The V and J genes are TRBV28 and TRBJ1-3, with a tentative D call TRBD1 (6 bases). Between the trimmed V and J ends, which lost 7 bases and 0 bases, there was a span of 19 bases. The CDR3 has 17 amino acids. Germline V gene sequence: CDR1 MDHEN, CDR2 SYDVKM. In DNA, the CDR3 is TGTGCCAGCACTATGGGGGGGGCTTTGAGCTCTGGAAACACCATATATTTT. It yields the protein CASTMGGALSSGNTIYF.

This CDR3 is CASTRGWREGQITDTQYF. The CDR3 nucleotides are TGTGCCAGCACCCGGGGGTGGCGGGAGGGCCAGATCACAGATACGCAGTATTTT. The rearrangement uses TRBV5-4 and TRBJ2-3; 9 bases are a match to TRBD2. The CDR3 length is 18 residues. The germline gives CDR1 SGHNT, CDR2 YYREEE (reference sequence). J lost 2 bases, V lost 6 bases, and 16 bases had no gene match.

The V and J genes are TRBV4-3 and TRBJ1-2; 9 bases align to TRBD1. The CDR3 covers 14 residues. CDR1 is LGHNA and CDR2 is YSLEER in the germline V gene. V was pared by 1 base and J by 7 bases, with 4 bases of the junction left unmatched. The CDR3 here is CASSQVRTGVGYTF. Here the CDR3 DNA reads TGCGCCAGCAGCCAAGTAAGGACAGGGGTTGGCTACACCTTC.

The V gene is TRBV5-8, the J gene TRBJ2-5; the match to TRBD2 covers 13 bases. CDR3 length: 16 residues. Germline V gene data show CDR1 as SGHTS and CDR2 as YDEGEE. J was trimmed by 11 bases and V by 2 bases; bases with no gene match: 12. The CDR3 reads CASSLGARTSGSLQYF. For the CDR3, the DNA is TGTGCCAGCAGCTTAGGGGCCCGGACTAGCGGGAGTTTGCAGTACTTC.

The chain couples TRBV28 to TRBJ2-7; a weak D match, TRBD1 (5 bases). The germline V gene encodes CDR1 MDHEN and CDR2 SYDVKM. The CDR3 runs 13 residues. The V end was cut by 2 bases, the J end by 4 bases, with 9 bases between. DNA of the CDR3: TGTGCCAGCAGTTTACAGGGTTCATACGAGCAGTACTTC. This sequence encodes CASSLQGSYEQYF. Supplemented by reference TRBV28 and TRBJ2-7, the full variable domain reads DVKVTQSSRYLVKRTGEKVFLECVQDMDHENMFWYRQDPGLGLRLIYFSYDVKMKEKGDIPEGYSVSREKKERFSLILESASTNQTSMYLCASSLQGSYEQYFGPGTRLTVT.

V usage is TRBV28 and J usage is TRBJ2-2; 9 positions agree with TRBD2. The trim removed 5 bases at V and 9 bases at J, leaving 10 bases unmatched. CDR1 is MDHEN, CDR2 SYDVKM, per germline. The CDR3 has 15 amino acids. The CDR3 here is CASSPAGLALWELFF. The CDR3 DNA reads TGTGCCAGCAGTCCCGCGGGACTAGCTCTCTGGGAGCTGTTTTTT. Drawing the rest from reference TRBV28 and TRBJ2-2, the complete variable domain is DVKVTQSSRYLVKRTGEKVFLECVQDMDHENMFWYRQDPGLGLRLIYFSYDVKMKEKGDIPEGYSVSREKKERFSLILESASTNQTSMYLCASSPAGLALWELFFGEGSRLTVL.

The chain combines TRBV28 with TRBJ2-2, with D maybe TRBD1 (6 bases). The CDR3 has 16 amino acids. Germline CDR1 and CDR2: MDHEN and SYDVKM. Trimming pared 7 bases from V and 6 bases from J, leaving 21 bases between. The CDR3 nucleotides read TGTGCCAGCAACCCGGGCTGGGGGCAATTTGCCGGGGAGCTGTTTTTT. Protein product: CASNPGWGQFAGELFF.

This rearrangement joins TRBV7-2 to TRBJ2-2, with TRBD2 as a possible D gene (6 bases). Deletions cut 7 bases from V and 4 bases from J, with 16 bases between. Germline V gives CDR1 SGHTA, CDR2 FQGNSA. This CDR3 comprises 15 residues. CDR3 loop: CASTWRDSLTGELFF. The CDR3, as DNA: TGTGCCAGCACCTGGAGGGACTCCCTCACCGGGGAGCTGTTTTTT. Complete variable domain (other parts from reference TRBV7-2 and TRBJ2-2): GAGVSQSPSNKVTEKGKDVELRCDPISGHTALYWYRQSLGQGLEFLIYFQGNSAPDKSGLPSDRFSAERTGGSVSTLTIQRTQQEDSAVYLCASTWRDSLTGELFFGEGSRLTVL.

The V call is TRBV29-1, the J call TRBJ2-7, with TRBD1 as a possible D gene (6 bases). CDR1 is SQVTM, CDR2 ANQGSEA, per germline. This CDR3 region has 12 residues. Trimming took 8 bases from V and 5 from J, leaving 16 bases between them. The CDR3 DNA follows: TGCAGCACTCGGACAGATCGGGACGAGCAGTACTTC. Translation: CSTRTDRDEQYF.

The chain combines TRBV21-1 with TRBJ1-1; TRBD1, as called in the table, went unchecked against the DNA. TRBV21-1 is termed a pseudogene. CDR3 length equals 15 residues. The CDR3 DNA reads TGTGCCAGCAGTTGCCAGGGGAGCTTGAAGACTGAAGCTTTCTTT. It is translated as CASSCQGSLKTEAFF.